A selection of T cell receptor beta chains follows, all from one sample in a study of T cells in Graves' hyperthyroidism and ophthalmopathy. TCRdb re-derived calls from the multiplex PCR reads in MiXCR, one entry per CDR3 protein. In the table there are under 750,000 distinct CDR3 sequences, over 15% of which are singletons. Sequencing input: blood. These receptors came from a woman aged 45-65 years with Graves' hyperthyroidism that later progressed to Graves' ophthalmopathy. CDR3s include the opening cysteine and the closing phenylalanine or tryptophan. Each record gives: D gene, J gene, clone size, V gene, CDR3 DNA, CDR3 protein. The D gene is left open where the match is weak. Not every row has a clone size; where given, it reads once, few, many or a size class.

D: TRBD1
J: TRBJ1-2
size: many
V: TRBV7-6
DNA: TGTGCCAGCAGCTCGGGACAGGAGGTGGGGTGGGGCGACTATGGCTACACCTTC
CDR3: CASSSGQEVGWGDYGYTF

D: .
J: TRBJ1-3
size: many
V: TRBV5-1
DNA: TGCGCCAGCAGCTTGGATAGGGCTGGAAACACCATATATTTT
CDR3: CASSLDRAGNTIYF

D: .
J: TRBJ2-3
size: many
V: TRBV24-1
DNA: TGTGCCACCAGTGATTTCCTTGGTCCTAGCACAGATACGCAGTATTTT
CDR3: CATSDFLGPSTDTQYF

D: .
J: TRBJ1-1
size: many
V: TRBV6-1
DNA: TGTGCCAGCAGTGATAAGGGGTTACAGAACACTGAAGCTTTCTTT
CDR3: CASSDKGLQNTEAFF

D: .
J: TRBJ2-3
size: .
V: TRBV3-1
DNA: TGTGCCAGCAGCCAACGGGGGCCGGGGGATACGCAGTATTTT
CDR3: CASSQRGPGDTQYF

D: .
J: TRBJ2-5
size: many
V: TRBV11-2
DNA: TGTGCCAGCAGCTTCGCCCCCTACGCTGGCAGAGCAGAGACCCAGTACTTC
CDR3: CASSFAPYAGRAETQYF

D: TRBD1
J: TRBJ2-5
size: .
V: TRBV5-1
DNA: TGCGCCAGCAGCCACTCCGGGACAGGGGGAGGAGAGACCCAGTACTTC
CDR3: CASSHSGTGGGETQYF

D: .
J: TRBJ2-1
size: many
V: TRBV12-3/TRBV12-4
DNA: TGTGCCAGCAGCCTTAACCTCTACAATGAGCAGTTCTTC
CDR3: CASSLNLYNEQFF

D: .
J: TRBJ1-6
size: few
V: TRBV27
DNA: TGTGCCAGCAGCCCCCGGAGGGGCTATAATTCACCCCTCCACTTT
CDR3: CASSPRRGYNSPLHF

D: TRBD2
J: TRBJ2-1
size: .
V: TRBV3-1
DNA: TGTGCCAGCAGCCAAGATCTAGCTAGCGGGGGTCTAGATGAGCAGTTCTTC
CDR3: CASSQDLASGGLDEQFF

D: TRBD1
J: TRBJ2-1
size: few
V: TRBV27
DNA: TGTGCCAGCAGTTTACGTCATCGACAGGGGATGGGCAATGAGCAGTTCTTC
CDR3: CASSLRHRQGMGNEQFF

D: .
J: TRBJ1-4
size: few
V: TRBV5-1
DNA: TGCGCCAGCAGCTTGGATGTAGTAGACTCGGTGGAAAAACTGTTTTTT
CDR3: CASSLDVVDSVEKLFF

D: .
J: TRBJ2-1
size: .
V: TRBV2
DNA: TGTGCCAGCAGTTTGGCGGGCTGGCTGGGGGAGCAGTTCTTC
CDR3: CASSLAGWLGEQFF

D: .
J: TRBJ2-7
size: .
V: TRBV4-1
DNA: TGCGCCAGCAGCCTCGTGGGGGGGACAGGAGACTACGAGCAGTACTTC
CDR3: CASSLVGGTGDYEQYF

D: TRBD2
J: TRBJ2-7
size: .
V: TRBV5-1
DNA: TGCGCCAGCACCCCCGGGCGGGGGGGAATCTACGAGCAGTACTTC
CDR3: CASTPGRGGIYEQYF

D: .
J: TRBJ1-5
size: once
V: TRBV29-1
DNA: TGCAGCGTCGCAGGGTTCGATCAGCCCCAGCATTTT
CDR3: CSVAGFDQPQHF

D: TRBD1
J: TRBJ1-2
size: many
V: TRBV20-1
DNA: TGCAGTGCTAGTCGGACAGGAGGCGATGGCTACACCTTC
CDR3: CSASRTGGDGYTF

D: .
J: TRBJ2-1
size: .
V: TRBV10-3
DNA: TGTGCCGCCACTACAGGGGAGGAATACAATGAGCAGTTCTTC
CDR3: CAATTGEEYNEQFF

D: TRBD1
J: TRBJ1-6
size: .
V: TRBV5-1
DNA: TGCGCCAGCAGCTTGGAGGCAGGGGGGAATTCACCCCTCCACTTT
CDR3: CASSLEAGGNSPLHF

D: .
J: TRBJ1-3
size: few
V: TRBV20-1
DNA: TGCAGTGCTAGAGATCGCGGGGTTGGCTCTGGAAACACCATATATTTT
CDR3: CSARDRGVGSGNTIYF

D: .
J: TRBJ1-4
size: .
V: TRBV6-1
DNA: TGTGCCAGCAGTGAAGGGGGGAGCGATGAAAAACTGTTTTTT
CDR3: CASSEGGSDEKLFF

D: .
J: TRBJ2-3
size: many
V: TRBV3-1
DNA: TGTGCCAGCAGCCAAGATTGGACAGATACGCAGTATTTT
CDR3: CASSQDWTDTQYF

D: .
J: TRBJ1-5
size: .
V: TRBV24-1
DNA: TGTGCCACCAGTGATCAGGGCCGGGAGCCCCAGCATTTT
CDR3: CATSDQGREPQHF

D: TRBD2
J: TRBJ2-1
size: many
V: TRBV6-2/TRBV6-3
DNA: TGTGCCAGCAGTCAGAGCGGGGGGAACAATGAGCAGTTCTTC
CDR3: CASSQSGGNNEQFF

D: TRBD1
J: TRBJ2-2
size: .
V: TRBV19
DNA: TGTGCCAGTAGTGTGTTTGGACCAGGGGGTATCGACACCGGGGAGCTGTTTTTT
CDR3: CASSVFGPGGIDTGELFF

D: .
J: TRBJ1-2
size: few
V: TRBV30
DNA: TGTGCCGGTGGACGAAACTCTGGCTACACCTTC
CDR3: CAGGRNSGYTF

D: .
J: TRBJ1-4
size: few
V: TRBV6-1
DNA: TGTGCCAGCAGTGAACAGTATCCGGCCGAGGTCGAAAAACTGTTTTTT
CDR3: CASSEQYPAEVEKLFF

D: TRBD1
J: TRBJ1-1
size: few
V: TRBV2
DNA: TGTGCCAGCGTTAAACCGGGACAGGGGGCGCGTACTGAAGCTTTCTTT
CDR3: CASVKPGQGARTEAFF

D: .
J: TRBJ1-3
size: many
V: TRBV11-2
DNA: TGTGCCAGCAGCTTAGACCCCGGACCTGGCACCATATATTTT
CDR3: CASSLDPGPGTIYF

D: TRBD1
J: TRBJ1-1
size: .
V: TRBV15
DNA: TGTGCCACCAGCAGAACAGGGGGCGCGCACACTAAAGCTTTCTTT
CDR3: CATSRTGGAHTKAFF

D: .
J: TRBJ2-1
size: .
V: TRBV11-3
DNA: TGTGCCAGCAGCCATGGAGGGGGGGCCTCGAATGAGCAGTTCTTC
CDR3: CASSHGGGASNEQFF

D: TRBD1
J: TRBJ1-1
size: many
V: TRBV5-1
DNA: TGCGCCAGCAGGCCGGGACAGACCACTGAAGCTTTCTTT
CDR3: CASRPGQTTEAFF

D: .
J: TRBJ1-5
size: many
V: TRBV7-2
DNA: TGTGCCAGCAGTTTCAACATTGAGAGCAATCAGCCCCAGCATTTT
CDR3: CASSFNIESNQPQHF

D: .
J: TRBJ1-5
size: many
V: TRBV11-2
DNA: TGTGCCAGCAGCTTAGATATTTATCAGCCCCAGCATTTT
CDR3: CASSLDIYQPQHF

D: .
J: TRBJ1-5
size: .
V: TRBV7-2
DNA: TGTGCCAGCAGCTTAGGGGTCAACAGGGGCAATCAGCCCCAGCATTTT
CDR3: CASSLGVNRGNQPQHF

D: .
J: TRBJ2-5
size: .
V: TRBV5-1
DNA: TGCGCCAGCAGCTTCCCCCAGCAGCAAGAGACCCAGTACTTC
CDR3: CASSFPQQQETQYF

D: TRBD1
J: TRBJ1-4
size: many
V: TRBV11-2
DNA: TGTGCCAGCAGCCTAGGGACAGGGACCGAAAAACTGTTTTTT
CDR3: CASSLGTGTEKLFF

D: .
J: TRBJ2-2
size: many
V: TRBV11-2
DNA: TGTGCCAGCAGCTTCACAGGGAGGGCGGACACCGGGGAGCTGTTTTTT
CDR3: CASSFTGRADTGELFF

D: .
J: TRBJ1-2
size: many
V: TRBV6-1
DNA: TGTGCCAGCAGTGATAGCAACTATGGCTACACCTTC
CDR3: CASSDSNYGYTF

D: .
J: TRBJ2-7
size: many
V: TRBV7-6
DNA: TGTGCCAGCAGCTTAGCCCCTGACAGTCGCCTCTCCTACGAGCAGTACTTC
CDR3: CASSLAPDSRLSYEQYF

D: TRBD2
J: TRBJ2-5
size: few
V: TRBV6-2/TRBV6-3
DNA: TGTGCCACCCTCAGGGATAGCGGGGGCTGGGGGACCCAGTACTTC
CDR3: CATLRDSGGWGTQYF